The 27 T cell receptor beta chains given below trace back to one sample, sequenced in a study of T cell changes during pregnancy in multiple sclerosis (dated 2019 in TCRdb). To prepare the library, the immunoSEQ multiplex PCR assay was applied. Sourced from immuneACCESS, this table was stored by TCRdb with only in-frame sequences that have V and J called. A share of the clones is absent; for the studies checked, an unresolved V gene accounts for under half, and the remainder has no known explanation. The sample contains some 40,000 clones, roughly 91% of them found a single time. Of the sample, 0.45% to 0.6% is held by the ten largest clones. Sequenced material: CD4+ T cells from peripheral blood mononuclear cells, taken in the first trimester of pregnancy. Receptors were obtained from a female donor with multiple sclerosis, enrolled in a pregnancy study.

The rearrangement joins TRBV5-1 to TRBJ1-2, with TRBD1 matching over 7 bases. The CDR3 totals 16 residues. Germline V gene lookup returns CDR1 SGHRS and CDR2 YFSETQ. V shed 0 bases and J 0 bases; nucleotides not matched to a gene: 5. CDR3 nucleotide sequence: TGCGCCAGCAGCTTGGAAGGACAGGCTTCTAACTATGGCTACACCTTC. Amino acids: CASSLEGQASNYGYTF.

The genes are TRBV13 and TRBJ1-2; D gene unclear. The CDR3 sequence is 12 residues long. Germline V lookup: CDR1 PRHDT, CDR2 FYEKMQ (reference sequence). The ends were cut back, 5 bases at V and 8 bases at J, with 12 bases in the middle. CDR3 loop: CASSRDTTGYTF. The CDR3 DNA follows: TGTGCCAGCAGCCGCGACACGACCGGCTACACCTTC.

The chain couples TRBV2 to TRBJ1-4; 8 bases match TRBD1. Germline V CDR1 and CDR2: SNHLY, FYNNEI. Trimming took 6 bases from V and 7 from J; bases not matched to a gene: 10. CDR3 length: 15 residues. The CDR3 nucleotides read TGTGCCAGCAGCACGCAGGGGGCCGTGGGTGAAAAACTGTTTTTT. This sequence encodes CASSTQGAVGEKLFF.

This chain connects TRBV28 to TRBJ2-7, with TRBD2 matching over 8 bases. Germline lookup yields CDR1 MDHEN and CDR2 SYDVKM. This CDR3 spans 15 amino acids. Losses at the gene ends were 6 bases for V and 6 bases for J; bases not matched to a gene: 13. CDR3 sequence (DNA): TGTGCCAGCAGCCCCCACAGCGGGAGACACGGCGAGCAGTACTTC. Translating gives CASSPHSGRHGEQYF.

The table lists this clone with a few counts. The chain links TRBV10-3 to TRBJ2-7, with 10 bases matching TRBD1. V gave up 5 bases and J gave up 1 base; unmatched junction bases: 5. In germline, CDR1 is ENHRY, CDR2 SYGVKD. This CDR3 spans 15 amino acids. The CDR3 protein is CAISSRDRGSYEQYF. CDR3 coding DNA: TGTGCCATCAGTTCCCGGGACAGGGGATCCTACGAGCAGTACTTC.

The gene calls are TRBV18 and TRBJ2-3; 8 nucleotides match TRBD2. The germline V gene has CDR1 KGHSH and CDR2 LQKENI. The CDR3 extends over 15 amino acids. V trimming: 0 bases; J trimming: 4 bases; junction bases outside the gene matches: 3. The CDR3 DNA follows: TGTGCCAGCTCACCACCGAGCGGGAGCCCAGATACGCAGTATTTT. Protein sequence: CASSPPSGSPDTQYF. Full variable domain (rest looked up from reference TRBV18 and TRBJ2-3): NAGVMQNPRHLVRRRGQEARLRCSPMKGHSHVYWYRQLPEEGLKFMVYLQKENIIDESGMPKERFSAEFPKEGPSILRIQQVVRGDSAAYFCASSPPSGSPDTQYFGPGTRLTVL.

This clone was counted only a few times. V is TRBV7-2 and J is TRBJ2-7; possible D gene TRBD2, 6 bases. The V and J ends lost 5 bases and 6 bases respectively, with 14 bases between them. CDR3 length equals 13 residues. The germline V gene has CDR1 SGHTA and CDR2 FQGNSA. The CDR3 region has the DNA TGTGCCAGCAGCGAACCACTAGCTGGCGAGCAGTACTTC. Encoded protein: CASSEPLAGEQYF. Complete variable domain (other parts from reference TRBV7-2 and TRBJ2-7): GAGVSQSPSNKVTEKGKDVELRCDPISGHTALYWYRQSLGQGLEFLIYFQGNSAPDKSGLPSDRFSAERTGGSVSTLTIQRTQQEDSAVYLCASSEPLAGEQYFGPGTRLTVT.

This chain connects TRBV7-2 to TRBJ2-1, with 8 bases that match TRBD1. Germline CDR1 and CDR2: SGHTA and FQGNSA. V lost 10 bases and J lost 2; bases outside the gene matches: 7. The CDR3 is 14 amino acids. Here the CDR3 reads CATEGQETYNEQFF. The CDR3 coding sequence is TGTGCCACCGAGGGACAGGAGACCTACAATGAGCAGTTCTTC.

The gene calls are TRBV10-3 and TRBJ2-7, with D maybe TRBD1 (6 bases). The V gene's germline CDR1 is ENHRY and CDR2 SYGVKD. The CDR3 extends over 14 amino acids. The germline V and J ends were trimmed by 2 bases and 5 bases, with 13 bases remaining between them. This CDR3 reads CAISERGNRDEQYF. In DNA form, the CDR3 reads TGTGCCATCAGTGAGAGGGGAAACAGGGACGAGCAGTACTTC.

The chain employs TRBV5-1 and TRBJ1-2; 9 bases are shared with TRBD1. The CDR3 runs 16 residues. With V trimmed by 5 bases and J by 8 bases, 16 bases remained unmatched. The germline CDR1 and CDR2 sequences are SGHRS and YFSETQ. In DNA form, the CDR3 reads TGCGCCAGCAGTATCAGCGCGGGACAGGGTTATCGGGGCTACACCTTC. It codes for CASSISAGQGYRGYTF.

The rearrangement uses TRBV7-7 and TRBJ2-1, with 13 positions matching TRBD2. Germline V gives CDR1 SSHAT, CDR2 FNYEAQ (reference sequence). The CDR3 contains 18 residues. Losses at the gene ends were 5 bases for V and 3 bases for J; bases not matched to a gene: 10. CDR3 sequence: CASSPGRLAGGFYNEQFF. CDR3 in DNA: TGTGCCAGCAGCCCTGGCCGACTAGCGGGAGGTTTCTACAATGAGCAGTTCTTC.

This chain uses TRBV30 with TRBJ2-3, with 10 nucleotides matching TRBD2. The CDR3 length is 14 residues. Per the germline V gene, CDR1 is GTSNPN and CDR2 is SVGIG (reference sequence). The junction had 3 bases not matched to a gene; V was cut back by 4 bases and J by 2 bases. This CDR3 is CAWKLAGATDTQYF. As DNA, the CDR3 is TGTGCCTGGAAGCTAGCGGGGGCCACAGATACGCAGTATTTT.

The chain is built from TRBV5-5 and TRBJ2-5; 7 bases line up with TRBD1. Germline CDR1 is SGHKS and CDR2 is YYEKEE (reference sequence). The CDR3 totals 13 residues. The J segment lost 6 bases and the V segment lost 2 bases, leaving 4 bases of the junction unmatched. The CDR3 reads CASSFDRAKTQYF. For the CDR3, the DNA is TGTGCCAGCAGCTTTGACAGGGCTAAGACCCAGTACTTC.

V gene TRBV5-1 combines with J gene TRBJ2-4, with 14 bases fitting TRBD2. The junction had 2 bases not matched to a gene; V was cut back by 4 bases and J by 8 bases. Per the germline V gene, CDR1 is SGHRS and CDR2 is YFSETQ. The CDR3 contains 14 residues. The CDR3 DNA is TGCGCCAGCAGCAAGGGACTAGCGGGAGACATTCAGTACTTC. Translated: CASSKGLAGDIQYF.

The rearrangement uses TRBV2 and TRBJ2-7; TRBD2 matches at 11 bases. The V gene end was trimmed by 6 bases and the J gene end by 4 bases; junction bases not matched to a gene: 5. The CDR3 is 14 residues long. Per germline, CDR1 SNHLY and CDR2 FYNNEI. The CDR3 is CASRTSGAPYEQYF. CDR3 in DNA: TGTGCCAGCAGGACTAGCGGGGCCCCATACGAGCAGTACTTC.

The rearrangement uses TRBV7-6 and TRBJ2-2, with 10 positions matching TRBD2. The CDR3 runs 14 residues. The germline V gene has CDR1 SGHVS and CDR2 FNYEAQ. V shed 11 bases and J 1 base; nucleotides not matched to a gene: 4. The DNA for the CDR3 is TGTGCCGGGCGACTAGCGGGGAACACCGGGGAGCTGTTTTTT. Protein sequence: CAGRLAGNTGELFF.

This clone was counted between two and nine times. A read error may account for a junction end that differs from germline. The rearrangement links TRBV11-2 to TRBJ2-3, with TRBD1 matching 9 bases. CDR3 length equals 12 residues. The germline V gene encodes CDR1 SGHAT and CDR2 FQNNGV. CDR3 region: CASRGTGISSHF. The CDR3 DNA sequence: TGTGCCAGCAGGGGGACAGGGATCTCTTCGCATTTT.

The V gene is TRBV19, the J gene TRBJ1-5, with 8 nucleotides matching TRBD1. V shed 8 bases, J shed 2 bases, and the junction held 8 bases outside the gene matches. The CDR3 has 15 residues. CDR1 and CDR2 (germline): LNHDA, SQIVND (reference sequence). The CDR3 DNA reads as TGTGCCAGTTGGGACAGGTTTGGTGGCAATCAGCCCCAGCATTTT. Encoded protein: CASWDRFGGNQPQHF.

This chain links TRBV10-1 with TRBJ1-2; no reliable D call. The V end lost 0 bases, the J end lost 6 bases, and 14 bases lay between the germline ends. The CDR3 covers 15 residues. Per germline, CDR1 WNHNN and CDR2 SYGVQD (reference sequence). The CDR3 here is CASSESVGRSNGYTF. The DNA of the CDR3 is TGCGCCAGCAGTGAGTCGGTGGGCCGTTCCAATGGCTACACCTTC.

The rearrangement links TRBV4-1 to TRBJ1-6, with D unresolved. The CDR3 has 17 residues. Trimming left V 1 base short and J 0 bases short, with 10 bases between. Germline CDR1 reads MGHRA; CDR2 reads YSYEKL. This CDR3 reads CASSQAWRSSYNSPLHF. The CDR3 region has the DNA TGCGCCAGCAGCCAAGCATGGAGGAGCTCCTATAATTCACCCCTCCACTTT.

The chain links TRBV5-8 to TRBJ2-5; TRBD2 agrees at 14 bases. The germline gives CDR1 SGHTS, CDR2 YDEGEE. This CDR3 has 16 amino acids. Germline trimming cut 4 bases from V and 4 bases from J; bases unmatched to any gene: 6. CDR3 sequence: CASSRGLAGVGETQYF. CDR3 bases: TGTGCCAGCAGCCGGGGACTAGCGGGAGTAGGAGAGACCCAGTACTTC. The full variable domain, with the rest looked up from reference TRBV5-8 and TRBJ2-5, is EAGVTQSPTHLIKTRGQQATLRCSPISGHTSVYWYQQALGLGLQFLLWYDEGEERNRGNFPPRFSGRQFPNYSSELNVNALELEDSALYLCASSRGLAGVGETQYFGPGTRLLVL.

This rearrangement joins TRBV15 to TRBJ2-4; TRBD1 agrees at 9 bases. V lost 2 bases to trimming and J lost 0 bases; unmatched junction nucleotides: 17. This CDR3 spans 21 amino acids. The V gene's germline CDR1 is LNHNV and CDR2 YYDKDF (reference sequence). The CDR3 loop reads CATSRRSDLGRDREAKNIQYF. CDR3 DNA sequence: TGTGCCACCAGCAGACGAAGCGACCTGGGGCGGGACAGGGAAGCCAAAAACATTCAGTACTTC. The full variable domain, its missing parts supplied by reference TRBV15 and TRBJ2-4, is DAMVIQNPRYQVTQFGKPVTLSCSQTLNHNVMYWYQQKSSQAPKLLFHYYDKDFNNEADTPDNFQSRRPNTSFCFLDIRSPGLGDTAMYLCATSRRSDLGRDREAKNIQYFGAGTRLSVL.

This clone appeared a few times. The CDR3 region is CASSQAGGNQPQHF. In DNA, the CDR3 is TGTGCCAGCAGCCAAGCAGGGGGCAATCAGCCCCAGCATTTT. V gene TRBV14 combines with J gene TRBJ1-5, with a tentative D call TRBD1 (6 bases). Germline V CDR1 and CDR2: SGHDN, FVKESK. CDR3 length: 14 amino acids. Deletions cut 1 base from V and 2 bases from J, with 6 bases between.

The rearrangement joins TRBV28 to TRBJ2-4; 10 bases match TRBD2. Germline trimming cut 2 bases from V and 0 bases from J; bases unmatched to any gene: 7. The CDR3 runs to 18 residues. CDR1 and CDR2 from the germline V gene are MDHEN and SYDVKM. This CDR3 is CASSLVASGGLAKNIQYF. The CDR3 region has the DNA TGTGCCAGCAGTTTAGTGGCTAGCGGGGGCCTAGCCAAAAACATTCAGTACTTC. The variable domain in full, completed from reference TRBV28 and TRBJ2-4, reads DVKVTQSSRYLVKRTGEKVFLECVQDMDHENMFWYRQDPGLGLRLIYFSYDVKMKEKGDIPEGYSVSREKKERFSLILESASTNQTSMYLCASSLVASGGLAKNIQYFGAGTRLSVL.

This clone has a single count. The chain uses TRBV7-9 and TRBJ2-7; tentative D call: TRBD1 (6 bases). V lost 6 bases and J lost 2, with 14 bases in between. This CDR3 has 14 amino acids. The germline CDR1 and CDR2 sequences are SEHNR and FQNEAQ (reference sequence). The CDR3 protein is CASSPQGATYEQYF. The CDR3, as DNA: TGTGCCAGCAGTCCACAGGGCGCTACCTACGAGCAGTACTTC.

This sequence joins TRBV2 and TRBJ2-7; D possibly corresponds to TRBD2 (5 bases). This CDR3 has 13 residues. The V gene lost 7 bases and the J gene lost 1 base, with 11 bases spanning the gap. Germline CDR1 and CDR2: SNHLY and FYNNEI. The CDR3 spells CASNQRISYEQYF. The CDR3 nucleotides read TGTGCCAGCAACCAGCGGATATCCTACGAGCAGTACTTC.

The chain uses TRBV10-1 and TRBJ2-7, with 7 nucleotides matching TRBD1. The CDR3 length is 13 residues. Germline V gene data show CDR1 as WNHNN and CDR2 as SYGVQD (reference sequence). V lost 7 bases, J lost 1 base, and 4 bases stayed unmatched. CDR3 DNA sequence: TGCGCCAGCATATGGGGACAGTCCTACGAGCAGTACTTC. Its translation: CASIWGQSYEQYF.